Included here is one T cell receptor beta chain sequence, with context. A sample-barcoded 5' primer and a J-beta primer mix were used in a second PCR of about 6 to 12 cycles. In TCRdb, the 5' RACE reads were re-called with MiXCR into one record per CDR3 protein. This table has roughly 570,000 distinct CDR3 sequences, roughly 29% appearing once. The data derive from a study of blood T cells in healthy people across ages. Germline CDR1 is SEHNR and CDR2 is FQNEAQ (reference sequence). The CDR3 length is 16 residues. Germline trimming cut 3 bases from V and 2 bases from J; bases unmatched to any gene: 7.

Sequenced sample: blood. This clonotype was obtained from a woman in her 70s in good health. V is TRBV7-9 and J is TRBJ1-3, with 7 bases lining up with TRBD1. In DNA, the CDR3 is TGTGCCAGCAGCTTCTACACAGGGGTAACTGGAAACACCATATATTTT. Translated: CASSFYTGVTGNTIYF.